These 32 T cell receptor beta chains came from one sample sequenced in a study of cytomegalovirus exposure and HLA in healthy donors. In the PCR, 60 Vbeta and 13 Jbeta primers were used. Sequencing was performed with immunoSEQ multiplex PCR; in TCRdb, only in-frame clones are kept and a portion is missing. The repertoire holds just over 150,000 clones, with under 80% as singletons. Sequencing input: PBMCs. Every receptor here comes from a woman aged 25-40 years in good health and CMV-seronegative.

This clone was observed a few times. CDR3 bases: TGTGCCAGCAGCGGCCACAGGGAGCGGTCACCCCTCCACTTT. Protein sequence: CASSGHRERSPLHF. The rearrangement uses TRBV6-5 and TRBJ1-6; D is possibly TRBD1 (6 bases). The CDR3 length is 14 residues. The V gene lost 6 bases and the J gene lost 10 bases, with 16 bases spanning the gap. Germline V gene data show CDR1 as MNHEY and CDR2 as SVGAGI.

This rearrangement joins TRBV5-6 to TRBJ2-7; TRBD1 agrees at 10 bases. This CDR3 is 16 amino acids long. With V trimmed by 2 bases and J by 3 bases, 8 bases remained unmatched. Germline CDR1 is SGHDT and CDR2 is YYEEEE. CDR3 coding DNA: TGTGCCAGCAGCTTAGACTGGACAGGGGGGAACTACGAGCAGTACTTC. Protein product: CASSLDWTGGNYEQYF.

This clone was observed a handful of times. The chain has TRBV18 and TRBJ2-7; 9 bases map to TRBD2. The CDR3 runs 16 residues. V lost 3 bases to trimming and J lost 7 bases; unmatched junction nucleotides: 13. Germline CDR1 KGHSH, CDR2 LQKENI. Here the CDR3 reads CASSPSGGAVFGEQYF. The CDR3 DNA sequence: TGTGCCAGCTCACCTAGCGGGGGCGCAGTGTTCGGAGAGCAGTACTTC.

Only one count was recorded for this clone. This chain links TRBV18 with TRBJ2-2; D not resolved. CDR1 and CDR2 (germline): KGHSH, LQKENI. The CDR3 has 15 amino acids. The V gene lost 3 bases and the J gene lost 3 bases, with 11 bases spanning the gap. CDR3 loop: CASSPKNPDTGELFF. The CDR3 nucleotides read TGTGCCAGCTCACCGAAAAATCCGGACACCGGGGAGCTGTTTTTT.

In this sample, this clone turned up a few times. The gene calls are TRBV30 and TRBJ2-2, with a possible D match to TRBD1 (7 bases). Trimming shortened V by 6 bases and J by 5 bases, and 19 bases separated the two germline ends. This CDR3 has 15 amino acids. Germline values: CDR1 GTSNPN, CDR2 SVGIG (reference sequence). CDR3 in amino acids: CACPARQGGTGELFF. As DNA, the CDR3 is TGTGCCTGCCCGGCTCGACAGGGAGGAACCGGGGAGCTGTTTTTT.

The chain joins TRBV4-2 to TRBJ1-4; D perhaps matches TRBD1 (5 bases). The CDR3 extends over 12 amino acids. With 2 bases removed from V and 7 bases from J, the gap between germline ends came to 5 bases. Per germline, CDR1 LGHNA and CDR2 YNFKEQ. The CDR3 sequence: CASSQQGEKLFF. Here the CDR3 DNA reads TGTGCCAGCAGCCAACAGGGTGAAAAACTGTTTTTT.

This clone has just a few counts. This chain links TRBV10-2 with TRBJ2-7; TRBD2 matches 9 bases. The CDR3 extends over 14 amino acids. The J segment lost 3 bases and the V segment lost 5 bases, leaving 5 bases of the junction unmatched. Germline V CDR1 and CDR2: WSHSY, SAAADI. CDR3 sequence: CASSIRAGGYEQYF. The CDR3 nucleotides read TGCGCCAGCAGTATCCGAGCGGGGGGCTACGAGCAGTACTTC.

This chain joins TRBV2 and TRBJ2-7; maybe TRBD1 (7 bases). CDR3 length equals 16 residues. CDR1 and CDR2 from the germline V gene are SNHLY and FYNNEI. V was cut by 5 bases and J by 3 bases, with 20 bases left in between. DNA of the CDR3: TGTGCCAGCAGTAATCGTAGGACAGGAGGGGACTACGAGCAGTACTTC. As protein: CASSNRRTGGDYEQYF.

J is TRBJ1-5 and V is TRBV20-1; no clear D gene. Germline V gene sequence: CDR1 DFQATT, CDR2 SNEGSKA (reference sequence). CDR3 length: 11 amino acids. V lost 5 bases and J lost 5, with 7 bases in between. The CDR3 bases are TGCAGTGCTCAGAACGATCAGCCCCAGCATTTT. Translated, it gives CSAQNDQPQHF.

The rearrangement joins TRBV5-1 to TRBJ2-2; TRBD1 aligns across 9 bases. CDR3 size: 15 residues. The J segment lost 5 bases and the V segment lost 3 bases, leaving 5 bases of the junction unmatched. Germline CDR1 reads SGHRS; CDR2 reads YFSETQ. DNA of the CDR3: TGCGCCAGCAGCTCTCCGGGACAGGGAACCGGGGAGCTGTTTTTT. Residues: CASSSPGQGTGELFF.

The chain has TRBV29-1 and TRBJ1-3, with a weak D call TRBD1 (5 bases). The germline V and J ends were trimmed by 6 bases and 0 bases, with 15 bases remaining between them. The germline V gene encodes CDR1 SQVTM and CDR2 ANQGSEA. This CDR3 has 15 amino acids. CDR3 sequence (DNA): TGCAGCGTCGCACAGGACCTGTTCTCTGGAAACACCATATATTTT. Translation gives CSVAQDLFSGNTIYF. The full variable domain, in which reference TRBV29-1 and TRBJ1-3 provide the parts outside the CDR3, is SAVISQKPSRDICQRGTSLTIQCQVDSQVTMMFWYRQQPGQSLTLIATANQGSEATYESGFVIDKFPISRPNLTFSTLTVSNMSPEDSSIYLCSVAQDLFSGNTIYFGEGSWLTVV.

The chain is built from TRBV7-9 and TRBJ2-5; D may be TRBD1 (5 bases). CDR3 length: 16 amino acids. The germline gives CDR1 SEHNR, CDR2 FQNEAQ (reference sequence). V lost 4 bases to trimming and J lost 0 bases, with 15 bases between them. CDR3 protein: CASSSQGRVYQETQYF. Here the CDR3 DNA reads TGTGCCAGCAGCTCCCAGGGCAGGGTTTACCAAGAGACCCAGTACTTC.

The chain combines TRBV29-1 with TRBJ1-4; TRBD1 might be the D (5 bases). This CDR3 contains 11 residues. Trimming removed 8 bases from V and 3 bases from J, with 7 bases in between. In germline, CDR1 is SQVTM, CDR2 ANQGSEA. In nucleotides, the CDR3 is TGCAGCATAGGGGCTAATGAAAAACTGTTTTTT. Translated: CSIGANEKLFF.

CDR3 sequence: CASSFGRGADEQYF. CDR3 sequence (DNA): TGCGCCAGCAGCTTTGGCAGGGGGGCCGACGAGCAGTACTTC. This chain joins TRBV5-1 and TRBJ2-5; a possible D gene is TRBD1 (7 bases). The J call may be faulty, since TRBJ2-7 better matches the DNA end. The CDR3 covers 14 residues. Germline CDR1 reads SGHRS; CDR2 reads YFSETQ.

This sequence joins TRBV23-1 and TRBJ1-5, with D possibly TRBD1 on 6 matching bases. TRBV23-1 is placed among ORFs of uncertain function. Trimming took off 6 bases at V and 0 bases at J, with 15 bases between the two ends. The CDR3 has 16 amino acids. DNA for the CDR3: TGCGCCAGCAGCCCATCACAGGGAAGTAGCAATCAGCCCCAGCATTTT. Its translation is CASSPSQGSSNQPQHF.

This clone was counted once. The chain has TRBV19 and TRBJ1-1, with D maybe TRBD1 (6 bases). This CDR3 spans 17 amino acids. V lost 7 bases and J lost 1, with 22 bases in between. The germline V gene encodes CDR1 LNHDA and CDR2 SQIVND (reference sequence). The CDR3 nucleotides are TGTGCCAGTACCTACGGGCTAAGGGGGTTCAGGAACACTGAAGCTTTCTTT. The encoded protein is CASTYGLRGFRNTEAFF.

The DNA for the CDR3 is TGTGCCAGCAGCGACCGGGACAGCGGGGAGCTGTTTTTT. This encodes CASSDRDSGELFF. The chain combines TRBV6-4 with TRBJ2-2; the match to TRBD1 covers 7 bases. Germline V gene sequence: CDR1 MRHNA, CDR2 SNTAGT. CDR3 size: 13 residues. The V gene end was trimmed by 6 bases and the J gene end by 7 bases; junction bases not matched to a gene: 5.

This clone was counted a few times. In DNA form, the CDR3 reads TGTGCCAGCAGCGCCGACAGGGATAACACTGAAGCTTTCTTT. Residues: CASSADRDNTEAFF. The chain has TRBV7-2 and TRBJ1-1, with 7 bases that match TRBD1. Germline V lookup: CDR1 SGHTA, CDR2 FQGNSA. The CDR3 length is 14 residues. V lost 5 bases, J lost 2 bases, and 5 bases stayed unmatched.

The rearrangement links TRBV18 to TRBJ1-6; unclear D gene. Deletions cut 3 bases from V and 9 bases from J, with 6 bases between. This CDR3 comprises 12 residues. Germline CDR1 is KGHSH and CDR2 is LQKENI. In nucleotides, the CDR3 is TGTGCCAGCTCACCGGCGGGTTCACCCCTCCACTTT. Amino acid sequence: CASSPAGSPLHF.

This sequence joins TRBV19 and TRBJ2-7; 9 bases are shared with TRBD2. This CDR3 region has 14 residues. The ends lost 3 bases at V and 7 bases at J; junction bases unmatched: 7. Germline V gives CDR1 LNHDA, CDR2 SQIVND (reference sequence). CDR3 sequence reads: CASSMTSGYPEQYF. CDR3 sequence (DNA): TGTGCCAGTAGTATGACTAGCGGATACCCTGAGCAGTACTTC.

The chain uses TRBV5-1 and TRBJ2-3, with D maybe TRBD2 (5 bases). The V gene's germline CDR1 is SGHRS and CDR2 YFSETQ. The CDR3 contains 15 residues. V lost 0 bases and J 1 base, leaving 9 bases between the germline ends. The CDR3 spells CASSLGGRGTDTQYF. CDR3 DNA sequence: TGCGCCAGCAGCTTGGGAGGGCGGGGCACAGATACGCAGTATTTT.

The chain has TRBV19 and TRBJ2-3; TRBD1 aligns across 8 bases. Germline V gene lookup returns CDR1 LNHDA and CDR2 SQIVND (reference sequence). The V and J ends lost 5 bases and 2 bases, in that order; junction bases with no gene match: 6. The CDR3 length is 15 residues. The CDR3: CASSPGQEPTDTQYF. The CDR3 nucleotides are TGTGCCAGTAGTCCGGGACAGGAACCCACAGATACGCAGTATTTT.

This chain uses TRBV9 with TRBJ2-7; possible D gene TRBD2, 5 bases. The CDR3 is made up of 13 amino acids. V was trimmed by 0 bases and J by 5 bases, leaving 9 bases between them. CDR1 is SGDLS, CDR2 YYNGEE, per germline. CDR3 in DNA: TGTGCCAGCAGCGTAGCTCCGACTAACGAGCAGTACTTC. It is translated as CASSVAPTNEQYF.

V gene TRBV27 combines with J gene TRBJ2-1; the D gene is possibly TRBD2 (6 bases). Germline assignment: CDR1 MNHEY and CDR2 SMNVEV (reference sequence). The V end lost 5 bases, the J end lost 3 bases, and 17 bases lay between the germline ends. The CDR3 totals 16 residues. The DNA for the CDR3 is TGTGCCAGCAGTCCCGAGGGCGGGGCCCTCTACAATGAGCAGTTCTTC. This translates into CASSPEGGALYNEQFF.

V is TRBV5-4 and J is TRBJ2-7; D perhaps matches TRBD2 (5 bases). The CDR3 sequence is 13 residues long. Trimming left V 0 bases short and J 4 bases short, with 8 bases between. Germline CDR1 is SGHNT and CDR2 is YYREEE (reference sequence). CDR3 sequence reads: CASSLGLQYEQYF. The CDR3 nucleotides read TGTGCCAGCAGCTTGGGACTACAGTACGAGCAGTACTTC.

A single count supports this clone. The DNA of the CDR3 is TGTGCCAGCAGCTTGGGGGGGCGATCGGGCTACGAGCAGTACTTC. It encodes CASSLGGRSGYEQYF. The gene calls are TRBV5-6 and TRBJ2-7; possibly TRBD1 for D (6 bases). The V end lost 0 bases, the J end lost 3 bases, and 13 bases lay between the germline ends. There are 15 residues in the CDR3. The V gene's germline CDR1 is SGHDT and CDR2 YYEEEE.

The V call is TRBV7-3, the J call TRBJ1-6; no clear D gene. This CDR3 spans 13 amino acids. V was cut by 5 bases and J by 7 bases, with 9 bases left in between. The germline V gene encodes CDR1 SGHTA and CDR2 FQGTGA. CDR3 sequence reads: CASSRVENSPLHF. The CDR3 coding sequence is TGTGCCAGCAGCCGCGTGGAGAATTCACCCCTCCACTTT.

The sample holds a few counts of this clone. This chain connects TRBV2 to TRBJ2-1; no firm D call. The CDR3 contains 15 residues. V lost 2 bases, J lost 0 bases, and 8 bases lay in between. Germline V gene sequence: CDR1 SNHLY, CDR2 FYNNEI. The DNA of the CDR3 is TGTGCCAGCAGTGAATGGTCAGTCTCCTACAATGAGCAGTTCTTC. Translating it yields CASSEWSVSYNEQFF.

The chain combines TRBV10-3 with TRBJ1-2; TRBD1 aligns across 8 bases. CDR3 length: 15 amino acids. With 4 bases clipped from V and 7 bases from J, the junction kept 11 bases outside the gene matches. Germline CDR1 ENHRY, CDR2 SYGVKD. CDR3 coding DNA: TGTGCCATCAGTGTAGAGACAGGGGAGACTAGTGGCTACACCTTC. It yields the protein CAISVETGETSGYTF.

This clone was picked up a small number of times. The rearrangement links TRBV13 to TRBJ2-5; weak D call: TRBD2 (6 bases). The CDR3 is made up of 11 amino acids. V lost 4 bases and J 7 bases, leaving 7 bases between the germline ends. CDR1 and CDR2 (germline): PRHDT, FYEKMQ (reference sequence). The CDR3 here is CASSYGGTQYF. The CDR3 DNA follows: TGTGCCAGCAGCTACGGGGGGACCCAGTACTTC.

CDR3: CASSLVTFTEAFF. In DNA, the CDR3 is TGTGCCAGCAGCTTAGTAACTTTCACTGAAGCTTTCTTT. The genes are TRBV7-2 and TRBJ1-1; D is undetermined. The V end was cut by 1 base, the J end by 4 bases, with 7 bases between. The CDR3 extends over 13 amino acids. Germline-derived CDR1 and CDR2 are SGHTA and FQGNSA.

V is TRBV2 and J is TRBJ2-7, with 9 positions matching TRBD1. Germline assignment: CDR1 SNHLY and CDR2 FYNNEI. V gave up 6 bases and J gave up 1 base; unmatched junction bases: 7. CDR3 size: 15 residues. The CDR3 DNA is TGTGCCAGCAGGGCCGGGACAGGGTTTTCCTACGAGCAGTACTTC. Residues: CASRAGTGFSYEQYF.